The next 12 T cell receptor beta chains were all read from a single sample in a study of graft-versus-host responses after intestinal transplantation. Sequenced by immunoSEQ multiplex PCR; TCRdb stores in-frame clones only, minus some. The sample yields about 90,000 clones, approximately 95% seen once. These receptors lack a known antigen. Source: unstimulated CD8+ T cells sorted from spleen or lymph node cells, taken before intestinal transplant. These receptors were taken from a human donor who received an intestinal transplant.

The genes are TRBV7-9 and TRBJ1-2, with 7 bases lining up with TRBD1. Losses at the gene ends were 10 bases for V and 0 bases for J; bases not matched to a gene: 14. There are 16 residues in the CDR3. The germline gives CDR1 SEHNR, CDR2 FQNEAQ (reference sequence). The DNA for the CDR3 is TGTGCCACCCCAATTGATGGGGACAGTTCTAACTATGGCTACACCTTC. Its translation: CATPIDGDSSNYGYTF.

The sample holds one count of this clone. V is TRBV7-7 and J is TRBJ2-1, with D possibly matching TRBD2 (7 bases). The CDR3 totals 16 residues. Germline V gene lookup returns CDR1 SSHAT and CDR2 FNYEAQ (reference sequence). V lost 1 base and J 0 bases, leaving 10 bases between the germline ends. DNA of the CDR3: TGTGCCAGCAGCTTAGTGGGGGGGGCCTCCTACAATGAGCAGTTCTTC. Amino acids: CASSLVGGASYNEQFF.

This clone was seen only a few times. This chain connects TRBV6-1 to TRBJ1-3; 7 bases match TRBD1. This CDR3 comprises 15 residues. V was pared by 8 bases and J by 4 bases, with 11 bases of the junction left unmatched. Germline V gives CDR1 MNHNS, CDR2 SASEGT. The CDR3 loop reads CASESGQFEGNTIYF. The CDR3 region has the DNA TGTGCCAGCGAGTCGGGACAGTTTGAGGGAAACACCATATATTTT.

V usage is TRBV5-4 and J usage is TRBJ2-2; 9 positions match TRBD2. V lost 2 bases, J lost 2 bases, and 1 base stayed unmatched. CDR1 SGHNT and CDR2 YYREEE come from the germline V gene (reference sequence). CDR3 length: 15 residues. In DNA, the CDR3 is TGTGCCAGCAGCTTAGCGGGGGGTAACACCGGGGAGCTGTTTTTT. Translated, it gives CASSLAGGNTGELFF.

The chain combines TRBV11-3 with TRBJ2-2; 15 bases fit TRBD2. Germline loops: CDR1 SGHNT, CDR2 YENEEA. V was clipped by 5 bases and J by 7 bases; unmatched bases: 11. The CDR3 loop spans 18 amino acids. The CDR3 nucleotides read TGTGCCAGCAGCCAAGGACTAGCGGGGGGGCTATTCGGCGGGGAGCTGTTTTTT. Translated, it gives CASSQGLAGGLFGGELFF.

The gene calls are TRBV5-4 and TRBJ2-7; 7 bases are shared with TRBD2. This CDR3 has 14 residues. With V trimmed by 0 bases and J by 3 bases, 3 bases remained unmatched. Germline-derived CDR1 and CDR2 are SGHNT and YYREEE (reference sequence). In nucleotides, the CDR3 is TGTGCCAGCAGCTTGGTGCCTAGCGGCTACGAGCAGTACTTC. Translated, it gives CASSLVPSGYEQYF.

Written as DNA, the CDR3 is TGTGCCAGCAGCGCCGGGGGACTAGCCCCCGGGGAGCTGTTTTTT. Amino acids: CASSAGGLAPGELFF. The chain joins TRBV9 to TRBJ2-2, with 9 bases identical to TRBD2. Germline CDR1 is SGDLS and CDR2 is YYNGEE. Trimming removed 3 bases from V and 6 bases from J; junction bases left unmatched: 6. There are 15 residues in the CDR3.

The CDR3 DNA follows: TGTGCCAGTAGTATAGATGTTTGGGCGTATAGCAATCAGCCCCAGCATTTT. Encoded protein: CASSIDVWAYSNQPQHF. The chain employs TRBV19 and TRBJ1-5; D is uncertain. Germline lookup yields CDR1 LNHDA and CDR2 SQIVND (reference sequence). The V gene lost 0 bases and the J gene lost 0 bases, with 12 bases spanning the gap. This CDR3 is 17 amino acids long.

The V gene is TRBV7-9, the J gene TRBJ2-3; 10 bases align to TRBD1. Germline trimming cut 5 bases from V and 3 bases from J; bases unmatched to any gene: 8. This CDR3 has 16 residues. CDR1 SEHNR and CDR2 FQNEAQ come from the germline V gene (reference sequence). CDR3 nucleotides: TGTGCCAGCAGCCATCGACAGGGGGCATCTACAGATACGCAGTATTTT. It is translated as CASSHRQGASTDTQYF.

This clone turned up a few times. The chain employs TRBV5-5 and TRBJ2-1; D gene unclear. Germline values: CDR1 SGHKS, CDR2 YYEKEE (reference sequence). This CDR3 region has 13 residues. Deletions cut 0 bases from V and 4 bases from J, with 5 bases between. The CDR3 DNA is TGTGCCAGCAGCTTGGGGCATTACAATGAGCAGTTCTTC. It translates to CASSLGHYNEQFF.

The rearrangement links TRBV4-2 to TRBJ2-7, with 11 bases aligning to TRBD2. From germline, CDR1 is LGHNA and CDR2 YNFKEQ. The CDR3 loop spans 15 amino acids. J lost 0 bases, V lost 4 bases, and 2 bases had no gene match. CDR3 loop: CASSPGTSGSYEQYF. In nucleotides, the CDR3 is TGTGCCAGCAGCCCCGGGACTAGCGGCTCCTACGAGCAGTACTTC.

CDR3 in amino acids: CASSQVVLAGIYNEQFF. CDR3 nucleotides: TGTGCCAGCAGCCAAGTCGTCTTAGCGGGGATTTACAATGAGCAGTTCTTC. The chain couples TRBV14 to TRBJ2-1, with 8 bases fitting TRBD2. CDR1 SGHDN and CDR2 FVKESK come from the germline V gene. Trimming at V came to 1 base and at J to 4 bases, leaving 9 bases not matched to a gene. CDR3 length: 17 residues.